The 14 T cell receptor beta chains listed next were all sequenced from one sample in a study of T cells in lung cancer brain metastases. Clones were read by immunoSEQ multiplex PCR, and TCRdb kept only the in-frame ones, dropping some. This table holds 5,000 or so clones, more than 75% found once. Material: tumor tissue from a brain metastasis. These receptors came from a woman in her fifties or sixties with non-small cell lung cancer that had spread to the brain.

V is TRBV5-4 and J is TRBJ2-1; D is perhaps TRBD1 or TRBD2 (6 bases each). V dropped 8 bases and J dropped 3 bases, with 21 bases sitting between them. Germline V gene data show CDR1 as SGHNT and CDR2 as YYREEE (reference sequence). This CDR3 has 16 amino acids. The CDR3 spells CASTNGGLGGYNEQFF. DNA for the CDR3: TGTGCCAGTACCAATGGGGGGCTAGGGGGCTACAATGAGCAGTTCTTC.

The chain combines TRBV28 with TRBJ1-1; no reliable D call. This CDR3 spans 12 amino acids. Germline V gene sequence: CDR1 MDHEN, CDR2 SYDVKM. V was pared by 3 bases and J by 4 bases, with 6 bases between. Written as DNA, the CDR3 is TGTGCCAGCAGTTTGTACAGCACTGAAGCTTTCTTT. It codes for CASSLYSTEAFF.

The rearrangement joins TRBV7-9 to TRBJ2-7; no clear D. CDR1 is SEHNR and CDR2 is FQNEAQ in the germline V gene (reference sequence). Trimming took 5 bases from V and 4 from J, leaving 9 bases between them. The CDR3 length is 12 residues. The CDR3 loop reads CASSTGLYEQYF. The CDR3 DNA follows: TGTGCCAGCAGCACCGGGTTATACGAGCAGTACTTC.

The rearrangement uses TRBV30 and TRBJ2-7; maybe TRBD2 (5 bases). The CDR3 has 13 amino acids. Between the trimmed V and J ends, which lost 5 bases and 4 bases, there was a span of 15 bases. Germline V CDR1 and CDR2: GTSNPN, SVGIG (reference sequence). CDR3 sequence: CAWSDQAAYEQYF. Written as DNA, the CDR3 is TGTGCCTGGTCCGACCAAGCGGCATACGAGCAGTACTTC.

This clone was seen more than once but under ten times. This sequence joins TRBV18 and TRBJ1-1, with D maybe TRBD1 (6 bases). Germline V gene sequence: CDR1 KGHSH, CDR2 LQKENI. V lost 2 bases and J 3 bases, leaving 7 bases between the germline ends. The CDR3 length is 13 residues. The CDR3 DNA reads TGTGCCAGCTCACCAAGACAGGACACTGAAGCTTTCTTT. As protein: CASSPRQDTEAFF.

This chain links TRBV7-2 with TRBJ2-1; no clear D. V dropped 2 bases and J dropped 7 bases, with 6 bases sitting between them. This CDR3 is 12 amino acids long. Per germline, CDR1 SGHTA and CDR2 FQGNSA. Written as DNA, the CDR3 is TGTGCCAGCAGCTTATTCGGTAATGAGCAGTTCTTC. Translating gives CASSLFGNEQFF.

The chain combines TRBV5-4 with TRBJ2-2; the D is unclear. CDR1 is SGHNT and CDR2 is YYREEE in the germline V gene (reference sequence). This CDR3 region has 17 residues. V was cut by 4 bases and J by 1 base, with 17 bases left in between. The CDR3 is CASSPAGRTLNTGELFF. CDR3 DNA: TGTGCCAGCAGCCCCGCAGGCCGCACCTTGAACACCGGGGAGCTGTTTTTT.

The chain combines TRBV30 with TRBJ1-5; D unclear. Per germline, CDR1 GTSNPN and CDR2 SVGIG (reference sequence). V was shortened by 0 bases and J by 3 bases, with 9 bases between the two germline ends. CDR3 length: 14 amino acids. This chain's CDR3 is CAWSVGPVNQPQHF. The CDR3 nucleotides read TGTGCCTGGAGTGTAGGGCCAGTCAATCAGCCCCAGCATTTT.

The chain employs TRBV5-1 and TRBJ2-1, with D hard to call. Trimming cost V 0 bases and J 3 bases, with 10 bases left between them. CDR3 size: 15 residues. The germline gives CDR1 SGHRS, CDR2 YFSETQ. CDR3 amino acids: CASSLERPDYNEQFF. In nucleotides, the CDR3 is TGCGCCAGCAGCTTGGAGAGACCGGACTACAATGAGCAGTTCTTC.

The chain links TRBV29-1 to TRBJ1-3; TRBD1 is a possible D gene (5 bases). Germline V CDR1 and CDR2: SQVTM, ANQGSEA. Trimming pared 4 bases from V and 2 bases from J, leaving 6 bases between. The CDR3 extends over 12 amino acids. The CDR3 region is CSVGGAGNTIYF. The DNA for the CDR3 is TGCAGCGTTGGAGGGGCTGGAAACACCATATATTTT.

This clone occurred once. The chain carries TRBV6-5 and TRBJ2-7; 8 bases are a match to TRBD2. The CDR3 contains 16 residues. J gave up 6 bases and V 3 bases, and 13 bases lay outside the gene matches. Germline values: CDR1 MNHEY, CDR2 SVGAGI. The CDR3 coding sequence is TGTGCCAGCAGTTATTCCGCGGGAGGAGGAAGGGGCGAGCAGTACTTC. Amino acid sequence: CASSYSAGGGRGEQYF.

The CDR3 protein is CASSPFGPSTDTQYF. The CDR3 DNA sequence: TGTGCCAGTAGTCCCTTCGGGCCTAGCACAGATACGCAGTATTTT. This chain joins TRBV19 and TRBJ2-3; D is uncertain. The CDR3 loop spans 15 amino acids. Trimming left V 5 bases short and J 0 bases short, with 12 bases between. Germline CDR1 and CDR2: LNHDA and SQIVND (reference sequence).

The V call is TRBV6-6, the J call TRBJ1-2, with D maybe TRBD1 (6 bases). Germline CDR1 reads MNHNY; CDR2 reads SVGAGI (reference sequence). V lost 5 bases, J lost 8 bases, and 15 bases lay in between. The CDR3 totals 13 residues. The CDR3 DNA follows: TGTGCCAGCAGTCGGGGGGCGGATGCCGGCTACACCTTC. Translation: CASSRGADAGYTF.

The rearrangement uses TRBV4-3 and TRBJ1-4; no definite D call. V was pared by 0 bases and J by 7 bases, with 12 bases between. CDR3 size: 15 residues. Germline values: CDR1 LGHNA, CDR2 YSLEER. Written as DNA, the CDR3 is TGCGCCAGCAGCCAAGAACGAGGCGGCGGTGAAAAACTGTTTTTT. This codes for CASSQERGGGEKLFF.